The 19 T cell receptor beta chains in this list originate from one sample, sequenced in a study of Ad26.COV2.S vaccination and SARS-CoV-2 variants. Profiled with immunoSEQ multiplex PCR; TCRdb holds only in-frame clones, not every one. The sample includes 300,000 to 400,000 clones, roughly nine tenths of them seen just once. Material: peripheral blood, obtained after recovery from COVID-19. The source of these receptors is a human donor who had recovered from COVID-19.

The V and J genes are TRBV19 and TRBJ1-2, with unresolved D. CDR1 is LNHDA, CDR2 SQIVND, per germline (reference sequence). This CDR3 is built from 14 residues. The V end was cut by 5 bases, the J end by 4 bases, with 14 bases between. The DNA of the CDR3 is TGTGCCAGTAGTTTCCTGGACTCTATCTATGGCTACACCTTC. This gives the protein CASSFLDSIYGYTF.

This clone has only a few counts. V is TRBV7-3 and J is TRBJ2-3; D might be TRBD1 (6 bases). The CDR3 runs to 14 residues. Trimming removed 5 bases from V and 0 bases from J, with 9 bases in between. Germline CDR1 SGHTA, CDR2 FQGTGA. The DNA of the CDR3 is TGTGCCAGCAGCCGTGGACAGAGCACAGATACGCAGTATTTT. Protein sequence: CASSRGQSTDTQYF.

Here the CDR3 reads CASREGANEKLFF. CDR3 nucleotide sequence: TGTGCCAGCAGAGAGGGAGCTAATGAAAAACTGTTTTTT. This chain links TRBV12-3 or TRBV12-4 with TRBJ1-4; D remains ambiguous. CDR3 size: 13 residues. Deletions cut 6 bases from V and 3 bases from J, with 8 bases between.

The chain uses TRBV9 and TRBJ2-1; the match to TRBD2 covers 8 bases. The CDR3 spans 16 residues. J gave up 0 bases and V 0 bases, and 2 bases lay outside the gene matches. The germline V gene encodes CDR1 SGDLS and CDR2 YYNGEE. The DNA for the CDR3 is TGTGCCAGCAGCGTAGCCGGGGGGGCCTCCTACAATGAGCAGTTCTTC. Protein sequence: CASSVAGGASYNEQFF.

This chain uses TRBV12-5 with TRBJ2-2; D unresolved. The CDR3 runs 15 residues. Germline V gives CDR1 LGHNT, CDR2 FRNRAP. Between the trimmed V and J ends, which lost 3 bases and 5 bases, there was a span of 13 bases. The CDR3 region is CASGFWVLLTGELFF. The CDR3, as DNA: TGTGCTAGTGGTTTCTGGGTACTTCTGACCGGGGAGCTGTTTTTT.

The chain couples TRBV7-9 to TRBJ1-6; D may be TRBD1 (5 bases). Trimming cost V 3 bases and J 5 bases, with 8 bases left between them. Germline V gene lookup returns CDR1 SEHNR and CDR2 FQNEAQ (reference sequence). This CDR3 has 14 amino acids. The CDR3 sequence: CASSLDINNSPLHF. Here the CDR3 DNA reads TGTGCCAGCAGCTTGGACATAAATAATTCACCCCTCCACTTT.

The CDR3 loop reads CASREGQGRHQPQHF. The CDR3 DNA reads TGTGCCAGCCGAGAAGGACAGGGAAGGCATCAGCCCCAGCATTTT. V is TRBV27 and J is TRBJ1-5, with 8 bases aligning to TRBD1. V shed 8 bases, J shed 5 bases, and the junction held 11 bases outside the gene matches. Germline CDR1 reads MNHEY; CDR2 reads SMNVEV (reference sequence). The CDR3 runs 15 residues.

Only a few counts were recorded for this clone. V is TRBV9 and J is TRBJ1-6; D might be TRBD1 (6 bases). CDR1 is SGDLS and CDR2 is YYNGEE in the germline V gene. The CDR3 contains 16 residues. V was cut by 4 bases and J by 4 bases, with 15 bases left in between. CDR3: CASSSSRGQYNSPLHF. The CDR3 DNA reads TGTGCCAGCAGCTCATCTCGCGGACAGTATAATTCACCCCTCCACTTT.

This clone was seen a single time. V is TRBV9 and J is TRBJ2-3; unclear D gene. With 6 bases removed from V and 3 bases from J, the gap between germline ends came to 11 bases. The CDR3 sequence is 13 residues long. Germline-derived CDR1 and CDR2 are SGDLS and YYNGEE. In DNA form, the CDR3 reads TGTGCCAGCAACGGATATGGGACAGATACGCAGTATTTT. Residues: CASNGYGTDTQYF.

This chain links TRBV5-6 with TRBJ2-7, with D perhaps assigned TRBD1 or TRBD2 (5 bases each). V lost 0 bases, J lost 1 base, and 11 bases lay in between. Germline V gene lookup returns CDR1 SGHDT and CDR2 YYEEEE. CDR3 length equals 15 residues. CDR3 residues: CASSLGGTVSYEQYF. Here the CDR3 DNA reads TGTGCCAGCAGCTTGGGAGGGACCGTATCCTACGAGCAGTACTTC.

This chain joins TRBV6-2 or TRBV6-3 and TRBJ2-5, with a tentative D call TRBD2 (6 bases). CDR3 length: 17 residues. In germline, CDR1 is MNHEY, CDR2 SVGEGT. The V end was cut by 2 bases, the J end by 1 base, with 17 bases between. In DNA, the CDR3 is TGTGCCAGCAGTTACGGGGGGAGCGTTAAGGCCCAAGAGACCCAGTACTTC. It encodes CASSYGGSVKAQETQYF.

V usage is TRBV14 and J usage is TRBJ2-2; D possibly corresponds to TRBD1 (6 bases). Germline V lookup: CDR1 SGHDN, CDR2 FVKESK. Trimming removed 1 base from V and 3 bases from J, with 9 bases in between. The CDR3 is made up of 15 amino acids. As DNA, the CDR3 is TGTGCCAGCAGCCAAGTCAGGGGCCACACCGGGGAGCTGTTTTTT. This codes for CASSQVRGHTGELFF. The full variable domain, rest sourced from reference TRBV14 and TRBJ2-2, is EAGVTQFPSHSVIEKGQTVTLRCDPISGHDNLYWYRRVMGKEIKFLLHFVKESKQDESGMPNNRFLAERTGGTYSTLKVQPAELEDSGVYFCASSQVRGHTGELFFGEGSRLTVL.

This chain connects TRBV18 to TRBJ1-4, with a weak D call TRBD1 (6 bases). The germline V gene has CDR1 KGHSH and CDR2 LQKENI. The V and J ends lost 2 bases and 0 bases respectively, with 10 bases between them. The CDR3 runs to 16 residues. CDR3 coding DNA: TGTGCCAGCTCACCAACGGCAGGGGCAACTAATGAAAAACTGTTTTTT. Translating gives CASSPTAGATNEKLFF.

The chain recombines TRBV19 with TRBJ2-2; the D gene is possibly TRBD2 (5 bases). This CDR3 contains 14 residues. V lost 5 bases and J 6 bases, leaving 13 bases between the germline ends. The germline gives CDR1 LNHDA, CDR2 SQIVND (reference sequence). The CDR3 spells CASSSGSSAGELFF. The CDR3 bases are TGTGCCAGTAGTTCGGGGTCGTCCGCCGGGGAGCTGTTTTTT.

The CDR3 protein is CASSGLLSGSSNQPQHF. The CDR3 nucleotides read TGTGCCAGCAGTGGGCTCCTCTCAGGGTCAAGCAATCAGCCCCAGCATTTT. The chain uses TRBV25-1 and TRBJ1-5; TRBD1 is a possible D gene (5 bases). From germline, CDR1 is MGHDK and CDR2 SYGVNS. This CDR3 contains 17 residues. Trimming took 4 bases from V and 1 from J, leaving 17 bases between them.

J is TRBJ2-2 and V is TRBV7-8; TRBD1 matches 9 bases. V shed 1 base and J 4 bases; nucleotides not matched to a gene: 13. This CDR3 comprises 19 residues. The V gene's germline CDR1 is SGHVS and CDR2 FQNEAQ. CDR3 in DNA: TGTGCCAGCAGCTTAGGTTCTTGGGGGGACAGGGTCTTCACCGGGGAGCTGTTTTTT. Its translation: CASSLGSWGDRVFTGELFF. Full variable domain (outside the CDR3, taken from reference TRBV7-8 and TRBJ2-2): GAGVSQSPRYKVAKRGQDVALRCDPISGHVSLFWYQQALGQGPEFLTYFQNEAQLDKSGLPSDRFFAERPEGSVSTLKIQRTQQEDSAVYLCASSLGSWGDRVFTGELFFGEGSRLTVL.

V is TRBV6-6 and J is TRBJ2-7; a weak D match, TRBD1 (6 bases). V shed 4 bases and J shed 1 base, with 11 bases lying between them. Germline values: CDR1 MNHNY, CDR2 SVGAGI (reference sequence). This CDR3 has 14 residues. Here the CDR3 reads CASSFQGKSYEQYF. DNA of the CDR3: TGTGCCAGCAGTTTTCAGGGGAAGTCCTACGAGCAGTACTTC.

This sequence joins TRBV6-2 or TRBV6-3 and TRBJ2-3; no firm D call. The ends were cut back, 6 bases at V and 0 bases at J, with 4 bases in the middle. CDR1 and CDR2 (germline): MNHEY, SVGEGT. This CDR3 contains 12 residues. The CDR3: CASSPSTDTQYF. In DNA form, the CDR3 reads TGTGCCAGCAGCCCAAGCACAGATACGCAGTATTTT.

CDR3 sequence: CASSVGPGAGIEAFF. In DNA, the CDR3 is TGTGCCAGCAGCGTAGGGCCGGGCGCGGGGATTGAAGCTTTCTTT. The V call is TRBV9, the J call TRBJ1-1; no firm D call. Germline CDR1 SGDLS, CDR2 YYNGEE. The V gene lost 0 bases and the J gene lost 7 bases, with 16 bases spanning the gap. The CDR3 is 15 amino acids.